These T cell receptor beta chains were read from a single sample in a study of T-cell memory formation after mild COVID-19. Each CDR3 protein is one row after TCRdb ran MiXCR on the 5' RACE reads. This sample has some 320,000 distinct CDR3 sequences, with approximately 16% found just once. Sequencing was done on a sample of PBMCs or a T cell subset sorted from them (not recorded which). These TCRs come from a man younger than 35 who had mild COVID-19 (a few samples of this study predate the infection). Cell type and time point are not known. Each CDR3 is given with its conserved first and last residue. The D gene is left open where the match is weak. Expanded clones are given a class, and other clones once, few, many or no size at all.

TGTGCCAGCAGATACCAGCGGGGGCCCTTCTACAATGAGCAGTTCTTC | CASRYQRGPFYNEQFF | few | TRBJ2-1 | TRBD2 | 16 | TRBV6-2/TRBV6-3
TGCGCCAGCAGCGCGACTAGCGGGGGGCCGGGAGAGACCCAGTACTTC | CASSATSGGPGETQYF | few | TRBJ2-5 | TRBD2 | 16 | TRBV5-1
TGCGCCAGCAGCTTGAGGGGACAGGCCTACGAGCAGTACTTC | CASSLRGQAYEQYF | many | TRBJ2-7 | TRBD1 | 14 | TRBV5-1
TGTGCCAGCGGCGGGACTAGCGGCCCCAATGAGCAGTTCTTC | CASGGTSGPNEQFF | . | TRBJ2-1 | TRBD2 | 14 | TRBV7-9
TGTGCCAGCAGCCCACTAGCGGGGTTCACAGATACGCAGTATTTT | CASSPLAGFTDTQYF | few | TRBJ2-3 | TRBD2 | 15 | TRBV7-9
TGTGCCACCTATCGTCGGGGGGAAAATGAGCAGTTCTTC | CATYRRGENEQFF | . | TRBJ2-1 | TRBD2 | 13 | TRBV12-3/TRBV12-4
TGTGCCAGCAGCGTAGACGGTTCCGCCTACGAGCAGTACTTC | CASSVDGSAYEQYF | . | TRBJ2-7 | . | 14 | TRBV9
TGTGCTAGTGGTTCCGACAGGAGGGGACGGGATCCGAATTCACCCCTCCACTTT | CASGSDRRGRDPNSPLHF | . | TRBJ1-6 | . | 18 | TRBV12-5
TGTGCCAGCCAACCGACATCGGGAACAGATACGCAGTATTTT | CASQPTSGTDTQYF | . | TRBJ2-3 | . | 14 | TRBV12-3/TRBV12-4
TGTGCCATCAGCCAGACAGGTCCTTATAGCAATCAGCCCCAGCATTTT | CAISQTGPYSNQPQHF | . | TRBJ1-5 | . | 16 | TRBV10-3
TGCGCCAGCAGCTTGGAACAGGAGCAGTTCTTC | CASSLEQEQFF | many | TRBJ2-1 | . | 11 | TRBV5-1
TGTGCCAGTAGCCCATCGACAGGGGGCCTGAATGAGCAGTTCTTC | CASSPSTGGLNEQFF | . | TRBJ2-1 | TRBD1 | 15 | TRBV19
TGTGCCAGCAGCGTGCACAGGGGTGGCACTGAAGCTTTCTTT | CASSVHRGGTEAFF | few | TRBJ1-1 | TRBD1 | 14 | TRBV9
TGTGCCAGCAGCTCTGCACCTTACAGGGGGAGAGGCACTGAAGCTTTCTTT | CASSSAPYRGRGTEAFF | many | TRBJ1-1 | TRBD1 | 17 | TRBV7-3
TGCAGTGCTAGAGATTCGGCCCTCGGTCAGGAAAAACTGTTTTTT | CSARDSALGQEKLFF | . | TRBJ1-4 | . | 15 | TRBV20-1
TGTGCCAGCAGCTCGACGACCTACAATGAGCAGTTCTTC | CASSSTTYNEQFF | few | TRBJ2-1 | . | 13 | TRBV11-3
TGTGCCAGCAGCCACAGGGGTAGAGGGGGTGAGCAGTTCTTC | CASSHRGRGGEQFF | . | TRBJ2-1 | TRBD1 | 14 | TRBV6-2/TRBV6-3
TGCGCCAGCAGCCAAGAATTGGGGGATGAGCAGTTCTTC | CASSQELGDEQFF | few | TRBJ2-1 | . | 13 | TRBV4-3
TGTGCCAGCAGCGTAGGCGTCCCAGGGGCCTATGGCTACACCTTC | CASSVGVPGAYGYTF | . | TRBJ1-2 | . | 15 | TRBV9
TGTGCCAGCAGCTACAGAGGAGGGAATGAAAAACTGTTTTTT | CASSYRGGNEKLFF | . | TRBJ1-4 | . | 14 | TRBV7-9
TGTGCCAGTAGTAGTTGGCGTGAAAAACTGTTTTTT | CASSSWREKLFF | . | TRBJ1-4 | . | 12 | TRBV19
TGTGCCAGCAGCTTAGGGACGGGGTACACCGGGGAGCTGTTTTTT | CASSLGTGYTGELFF | many | TRBJ2-2 | . | 15 | TRBV7-2